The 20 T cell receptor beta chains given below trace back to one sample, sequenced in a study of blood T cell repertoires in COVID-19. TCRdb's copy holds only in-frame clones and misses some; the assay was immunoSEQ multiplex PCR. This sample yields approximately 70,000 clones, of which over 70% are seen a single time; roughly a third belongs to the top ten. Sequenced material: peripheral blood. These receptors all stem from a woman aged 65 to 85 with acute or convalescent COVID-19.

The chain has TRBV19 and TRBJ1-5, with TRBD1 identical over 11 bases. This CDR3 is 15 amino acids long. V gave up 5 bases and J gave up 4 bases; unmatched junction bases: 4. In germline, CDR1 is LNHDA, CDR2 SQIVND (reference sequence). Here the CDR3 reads CASSRTGGLNQPQHF. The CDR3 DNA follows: TGTGCCAGTAGTCGGACAGGGGGCCTTAATCAGCCCCAGCATTTT.

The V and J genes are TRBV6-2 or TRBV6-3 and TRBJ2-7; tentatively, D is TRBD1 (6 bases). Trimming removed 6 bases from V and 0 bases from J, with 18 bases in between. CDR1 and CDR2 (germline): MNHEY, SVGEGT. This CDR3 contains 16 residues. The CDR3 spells CASSRNTGHFSYEQYF. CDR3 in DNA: TGTGCCAGCAGCCGAAATACGGGACACTTCTCCTACGAGCAGTACTTC.

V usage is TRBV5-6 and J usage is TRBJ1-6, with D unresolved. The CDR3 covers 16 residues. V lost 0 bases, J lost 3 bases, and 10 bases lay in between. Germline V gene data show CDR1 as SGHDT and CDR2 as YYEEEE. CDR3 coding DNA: TGTGCCAGCAGCTTGGTTCGGGATTACTATAATTCACCCCTCCACTTT. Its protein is CASSLVRDYYNSPLHF.

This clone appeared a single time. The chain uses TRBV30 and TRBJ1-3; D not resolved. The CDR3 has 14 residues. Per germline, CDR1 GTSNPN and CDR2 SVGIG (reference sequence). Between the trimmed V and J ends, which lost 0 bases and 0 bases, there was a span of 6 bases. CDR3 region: CAWSVHVSGNTIYF. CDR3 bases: TGTGCCTGGAGTGTACACGTCTCTGGAAACACCATATATTTT. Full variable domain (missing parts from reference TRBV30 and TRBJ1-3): SQTIHQWPATLVQPVGSPLSLECTVEGTSNPNLYWYRQAAGRGLQLLFYSVGIGQISSEVPQNLSASRPQDRQFILSSKKLLLSDSGFYLCAWSVHVSGNTIYFGEGSWLTVV.

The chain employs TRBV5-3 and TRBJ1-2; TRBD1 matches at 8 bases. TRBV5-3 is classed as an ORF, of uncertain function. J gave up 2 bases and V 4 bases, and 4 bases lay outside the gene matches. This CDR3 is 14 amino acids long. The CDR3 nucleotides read TGTGCCAGAAGCCGAAGGACAGGGAACTATGGCTACACCTTC. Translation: CARSRRTGNYGYTF.

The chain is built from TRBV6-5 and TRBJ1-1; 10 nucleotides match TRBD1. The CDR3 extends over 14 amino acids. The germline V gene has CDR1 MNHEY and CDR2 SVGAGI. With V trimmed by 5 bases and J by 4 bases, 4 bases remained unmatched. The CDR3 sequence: CASSRGTGVTEAFF. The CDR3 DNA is TGTGCCAGCAGTCGAGGGACAGGGGTCACTGAAGCTTTCTTT.

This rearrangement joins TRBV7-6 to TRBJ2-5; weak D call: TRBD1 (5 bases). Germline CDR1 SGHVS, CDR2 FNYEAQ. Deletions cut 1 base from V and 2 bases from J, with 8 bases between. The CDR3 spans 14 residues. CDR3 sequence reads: CASSLGTLQETQYF. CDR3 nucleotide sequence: TGTGCCAGCAGCTTAGGGACACTTCAAGAGACCCAGTACTTC.

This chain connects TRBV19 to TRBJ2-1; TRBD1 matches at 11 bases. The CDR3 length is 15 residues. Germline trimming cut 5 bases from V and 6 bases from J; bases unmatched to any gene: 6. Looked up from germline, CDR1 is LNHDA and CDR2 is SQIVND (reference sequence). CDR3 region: CASSSTGTGGNEQFF. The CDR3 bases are TGTGCCAGTAGTTCCACCGGGACAGGGGGCAATGAGCAGTTCTTC.

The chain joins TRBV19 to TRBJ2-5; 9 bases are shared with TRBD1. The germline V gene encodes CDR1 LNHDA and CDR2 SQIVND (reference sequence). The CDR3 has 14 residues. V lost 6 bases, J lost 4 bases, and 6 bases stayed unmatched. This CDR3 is CASSPGQGRETQYF. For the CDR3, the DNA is TGTGCCAGTAGCCCGGGACAGGGACGAGAGACCCAGTACTTC. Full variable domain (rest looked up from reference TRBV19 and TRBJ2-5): DGGITQSPKYLFRKEGQNVTLSCEQNLNHDAMYWYRQDPGQGLRLIYYSQIVNDFQKGDIAEGYSVSREKKESFPLTVTSAQKNPTAFYLCASSPGQGRETQYFGPGTRLLVL.

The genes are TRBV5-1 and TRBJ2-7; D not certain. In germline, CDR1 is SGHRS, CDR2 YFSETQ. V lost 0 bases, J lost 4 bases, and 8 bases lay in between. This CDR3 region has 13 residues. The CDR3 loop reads CASSLGSGYEQYF. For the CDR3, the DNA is TGCGCCAGCAGCTTGGGGTCGGGTTACGAGCAGTACTTC.

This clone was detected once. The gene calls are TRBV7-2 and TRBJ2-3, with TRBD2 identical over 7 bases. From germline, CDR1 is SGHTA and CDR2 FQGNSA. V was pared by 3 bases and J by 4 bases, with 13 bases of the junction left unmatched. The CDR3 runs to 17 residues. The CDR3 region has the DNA TGTGCCAGCAGCTTCCACGCGGGGGACCGTAGTTCAGATACGCAGTATTTT. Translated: CASSFHAGDRSSDTQYF.

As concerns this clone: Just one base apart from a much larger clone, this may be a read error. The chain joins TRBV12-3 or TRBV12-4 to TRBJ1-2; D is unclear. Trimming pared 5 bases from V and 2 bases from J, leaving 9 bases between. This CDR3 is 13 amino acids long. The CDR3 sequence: CASSPQRNYGYTF. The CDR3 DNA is TGTGCCAGCAGTCCCCAGAGGAACTATGGCTACACCTTC.

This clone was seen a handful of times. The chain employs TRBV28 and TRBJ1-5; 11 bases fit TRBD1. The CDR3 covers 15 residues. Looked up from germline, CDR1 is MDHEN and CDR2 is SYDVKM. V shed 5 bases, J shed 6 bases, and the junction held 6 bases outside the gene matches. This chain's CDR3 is CASSRTGGSGQPQHF. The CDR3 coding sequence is TGTGCCAGCAGTCGGACAGGGGGCTCAGGTCAGCCCCAGCATTTT.

CDR3 nucleotides: TGTGCCAGCAGCTTACACAGGGGTCTGAACACTGAAGCTTTCTTT. As protein: CASSLHRGLNTEAFF. V and J are TRBV11-1 and TRBJ1-1; 7 bases line up with TRBD1. The length of the CDR3 is 15 residues. The V gene end was trimmed by 2 bases and the J gene end by 0 bases; junction bases not matched to a gene: 3. The germline gives CDR1 SGHAT, CDR2 FQDESV (reference sequence). The variable domain in full, completed from reference TRBV11-1 and TRBJ1-1, reads EAEVAQSPRYKITEKSQAVAFWCDPISGHATLYWYRQILGQGPELLVQFQDESVVDDSQLPKDRFSAERLKGVDSTLKIQPAELGDSAMYLCASSLHRGLNTEAFFGQGTRLTVV.

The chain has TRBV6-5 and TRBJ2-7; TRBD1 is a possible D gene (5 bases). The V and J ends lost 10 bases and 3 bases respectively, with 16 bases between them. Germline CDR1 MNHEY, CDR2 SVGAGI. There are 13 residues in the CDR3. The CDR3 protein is CANSQGFLYEQYF. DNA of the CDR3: TGTGCCAACTCTCAGGGATTCCTCTACGAGCAGTACTTC.

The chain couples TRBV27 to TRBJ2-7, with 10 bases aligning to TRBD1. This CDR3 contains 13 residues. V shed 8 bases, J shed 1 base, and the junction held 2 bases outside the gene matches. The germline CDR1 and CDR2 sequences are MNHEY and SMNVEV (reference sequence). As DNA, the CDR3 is TGTGCCAGCTGGACAGGGGGTTCCTACGAGCAGTACTTC. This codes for CASWTGGSYEQYF.

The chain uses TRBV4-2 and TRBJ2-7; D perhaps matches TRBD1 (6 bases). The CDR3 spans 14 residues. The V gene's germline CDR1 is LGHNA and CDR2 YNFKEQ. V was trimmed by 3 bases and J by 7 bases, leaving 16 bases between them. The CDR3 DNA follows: TGTGCCAGCAGCCAGAGGCCAGGGGATGAAGAGCAGTACTTC. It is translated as CASSQRPGDEEQYF.

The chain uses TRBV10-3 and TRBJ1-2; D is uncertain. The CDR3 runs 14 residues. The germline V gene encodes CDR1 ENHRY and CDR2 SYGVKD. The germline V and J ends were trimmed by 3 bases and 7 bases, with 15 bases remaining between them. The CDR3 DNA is TGTGCCATCAGTGATCTTCAGTCCTCTGCTGGCTACACCTTC. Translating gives CAISDLQSSAGYTF.

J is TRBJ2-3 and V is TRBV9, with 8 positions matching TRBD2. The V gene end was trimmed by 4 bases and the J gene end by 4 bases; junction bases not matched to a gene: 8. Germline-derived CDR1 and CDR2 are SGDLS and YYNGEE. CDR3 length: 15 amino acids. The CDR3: CASSQLAGQSDTQYF. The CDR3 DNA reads TGTGCCAGCAGCCAATTAGCGGGGCAATCAGATACGCAGTATTTT. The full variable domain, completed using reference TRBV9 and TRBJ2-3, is DSGVTQTPKHLITATGQRVTLRCSPRSGDLSVYWYQQSLDQGLQFLIQYYNGEERAKGNILERFSAQQFPDLHSELNLSSLELGDSALYFCASSQLAGQSDTQYFGPGTRLTVL.

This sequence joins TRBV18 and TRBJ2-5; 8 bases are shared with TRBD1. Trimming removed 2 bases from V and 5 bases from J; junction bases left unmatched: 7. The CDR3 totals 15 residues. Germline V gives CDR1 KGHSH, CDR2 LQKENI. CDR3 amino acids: CASSPNGNRGETQYF. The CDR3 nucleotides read TGTGCCAGCTCACCAAACGGCAACAGGGGGGAGACCCAGTACTTC.